This T cell receptor (beta chain) was sequenced during a study of shared clonotypes between healthy human individuals. Naive CD8 populations comprised CD45RO-negative cells positively selected for CCR7, excluding terminally differentiated effector memory CD45RA+ cells. Germline assignment: CDR1 SGHTA and CDR2 FQGNSA. Deletions cut 2 bases from V and 9 bases from J, with 20 bases between. The CDR3 is 16 residues long. Deep was the level at which the assay was run. The repertoire was sequenced with immunoSEQ multiplex PCR; TCRdb's copy has only in-frame clones and lacks some. This repertoire shows roughly 1,800,000 clones, about 95% found once; its top ten account for around 1%.

The chain combines TRBV7-2 with TRBJ2-1; tentative D call: TRBD2 (5 bases). The source material was naive CD8+ T cells sorted from blood. This receptor was identified in a man between 18 and 29 years old in good health. This chain's CDR3 is CASSLSLRAPVGEQFF. The DNA for the CDR3 is TGTGCCAGCAGCTTATCTTTGAGGGCCCCGGTAGGTGAGCAGTTCTTC.